This entry lists 5 T cell receptor beta chains sequenced from one sample in a study of T cells after yellow fever vaccination. TCRdb re-called the 5' RACE reads with MiXCR, one entry per CDR3 protein. The data contain 60,000 to 75,000 distinct CDR3 sequences, around 7% of them singletons. The sequencing used CD8+ T cells sorted from PBMCs, collected around 45 days after the first yellow fever vaccination. The source is a man aged 18 to 29 who received the YFV17D yellow fever vaccine.

This clonotype was counted many times. CDR3 sequence reads: CASSLEAGPSYEQYF. In DNA, the CDR3 is TGTGCCAGCAGTTTAGAGGCAGGGCCCTCCTACGAGCAGTACTTC. The chain recombines TRBV12-3 or TRBV12-4 with TRBJ2-7; the D gene is possibly TRBD1 (5 bases). CDR3 length equals 15 residues. Trimming shortened V by 1 base and J by 0 bases, and 10 bases separated the two germline ends.

This clonotype was seen at least ten times. The rearrangement joins TRBV6-5 to TRBJ2-1; no definite D call. Germline V gene data show CDR1 as MNHEY and CDR2 as SVGAGI. The CDR3 covers 14 residues. Deletions cut 0 bases from V and 4 bases from J, with 7 bases between. The CDR3 DNA reads TGTGCCAGCAGTTACTCGATTCCATACAATGAGCAGTTCTTC. Its protein is CASSYSIPYNEQFF.

This clonotype was found many times. The rearrangement uses TRBV7-3 and TRBJ2-1, with 10 bases matching TRBD2. V lost 3 bases, J lost 7 bases, and 9 bases stayed unmatched. The CDR3 is 16 residues long. The germline gives CDR1 SGHTA, CDR2 FQGTGA. The CDR3 loop is CASSLLLAGLGNEQFF. The CDR3, as DNA: TGTGCCAGCAGCTTGCTACTAGCGGGGCTGGGTAATGAGCAGTTCTTC.

This clonotype was seen repeatedly, ten times or more. The rearrangement joins TRBV4-3 to TRBJ1-4, with 7 bases fitting TRBD1. The length of the CDR3 is 15 residues. Looked up from germline, CDR1 is LGHNA and CDR2 is YSLEER. J lost 8 bases, V lost 4 bases, and 10 bases had no gene match. The DNA for the CDR3 is TGCGCCAGCAGCCTAAACAGGGGCATATTGGAAAAACTGTTTTTT. Translation gives CASSLNRGILEKLFF.

This clonotype was seen at least ten times. This chain joins TRBV27 and TRBJ2-1; D is ambiguous. The CDR3 contains 12 residues. Germline CDR1 MNHEY, CDR2 SMNVEV (reference sequence). Written as DNA, the CDR3 is TGTGCTTGGGGAAGCTCCTACAATGAGCAGTTCTTC. Protein product: CAWGSSYNEQFF.